This TCR beta chain was identified in a study of T cell responses to AZD1222 COVID-19 vaccine. Regarding the study as a whole: Repertoires were sampled only after the peak T cell response. Seropositive status at baseline applied to only 6 or 7 AZD1222 recipients. Once two AZD1222 doses were given, Spike-specific TCR breadth and depth went up. Spike-wide coverage was observed for vaccine-associated CD4 TCRs, with dominant responses at 160-218 and 743-854.

Here immunoSEQ multiplex PCR was the method, and the copy in TCRdb shows in-frame clones only, minus some. This sample has over 150,000 clones, with approximately 90% found just once. This clone has more than one count but fewer than ten. The antigen is unknown. The V gene's germline CDR1 is MGHDK and CDR2 SYGVNS. The length of the CDR3 is 13 residues. V was trimmed by 8 bases and J by 7 bases, leaving 14 bases between them. The TCR originated in an adult in good health. V usage is TRBV25-1 and J usage is TRBJ1-4, with D perhaps TRBD1 (5 bases). Material: peripheral blood, obtained on day 0 of AZD1222 vaccination. The CDR3 loop reads CASGGVAGEKLFF. The CDR3, as DNA: TGTGCCAGCGGGGGGGTGGCTGGTGAAAAACTGTTTTTT.